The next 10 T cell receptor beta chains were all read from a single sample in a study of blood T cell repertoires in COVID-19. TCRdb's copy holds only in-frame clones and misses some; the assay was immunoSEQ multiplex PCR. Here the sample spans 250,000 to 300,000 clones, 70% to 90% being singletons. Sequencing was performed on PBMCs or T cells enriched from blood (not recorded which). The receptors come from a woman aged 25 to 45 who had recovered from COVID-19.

The CDR3 region has the DNA TGTGCCAGCAGTGTTCGGGGCACTGAAGCTTTCTTT. Residues: CASSVRGTEAFF. The chain couples TRBV5-4 to TRBJ1-1; D gene uncertain. Germline V gives CDR1 SGHNT, CDR2 YYREEE (reference sequence). The V gene lost 5 bases and the J gene lost 4 bases, with 9 bases spanning the gap. The CDR3 consists of 12 residues.

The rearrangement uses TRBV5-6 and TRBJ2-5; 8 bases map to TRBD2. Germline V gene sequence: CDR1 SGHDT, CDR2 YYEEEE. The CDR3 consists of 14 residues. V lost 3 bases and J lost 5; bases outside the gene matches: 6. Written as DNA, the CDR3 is TGTGCCAGCAGCTCGGGACTAGTGGGGGAGACCCAGTACTTC. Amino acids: CASSSGLVGETQYF.

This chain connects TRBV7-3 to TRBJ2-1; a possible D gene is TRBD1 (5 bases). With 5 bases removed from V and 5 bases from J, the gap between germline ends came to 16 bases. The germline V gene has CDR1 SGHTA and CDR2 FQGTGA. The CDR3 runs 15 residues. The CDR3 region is CASSLTATLDNEQFF. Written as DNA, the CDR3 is TGTGCCAGCAGCCTGACAGCGACCCTCGACAATGAGCAGTTCTTC.

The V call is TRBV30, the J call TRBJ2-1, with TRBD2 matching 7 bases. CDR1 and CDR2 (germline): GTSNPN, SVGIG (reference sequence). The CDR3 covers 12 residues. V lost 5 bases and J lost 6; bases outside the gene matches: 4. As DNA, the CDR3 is TGTGCCTGGGCCCCGGGGGGCAATGAGCAGTTCTTC. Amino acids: CAWAPGGNEQFF.

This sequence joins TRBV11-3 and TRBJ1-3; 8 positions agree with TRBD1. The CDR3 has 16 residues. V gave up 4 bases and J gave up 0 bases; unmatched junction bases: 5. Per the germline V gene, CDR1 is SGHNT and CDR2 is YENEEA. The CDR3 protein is CASSYRGLNSGNTIYF. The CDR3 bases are TGTGCCAGCAGCTACAGGGGGTTAAACTCTGGAAACACCATATATTTT.

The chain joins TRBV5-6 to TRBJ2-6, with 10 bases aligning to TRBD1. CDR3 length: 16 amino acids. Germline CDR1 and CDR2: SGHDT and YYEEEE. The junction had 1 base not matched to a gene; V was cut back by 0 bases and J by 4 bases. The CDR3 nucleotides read TGTGCCAGCAGCTTGGGACAGGGGGCGGGGGCCAACGTCCTGACTTTC. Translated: CASSLGQGAGANVLTF.

CDR3 DNA: TGTGCCTGGAGTGTAAAGGGGACAGATACGCAGTATTTT. Protein: CAWSVKGTDTQYF. The J gene is TRBJ2-3, the V gene TRBV30, with D possibly being TRBD1 (5 bases). Germline V gives CDR1 GTSNPN, CDR2 SVGIG (reference sequence). V lost 0 bases to trimming and J lost 3 bases, with 7 bases between them. This CDR3 is built from 13 residues.

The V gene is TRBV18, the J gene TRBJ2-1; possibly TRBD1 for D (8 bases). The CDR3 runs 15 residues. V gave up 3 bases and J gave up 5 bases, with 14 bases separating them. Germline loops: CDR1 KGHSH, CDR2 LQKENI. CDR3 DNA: TGTGCCAGCTCACCCGACAGGGGACTAAACAATGAGCAGTTCTTC. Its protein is CASSPDRGLNNEQFF.

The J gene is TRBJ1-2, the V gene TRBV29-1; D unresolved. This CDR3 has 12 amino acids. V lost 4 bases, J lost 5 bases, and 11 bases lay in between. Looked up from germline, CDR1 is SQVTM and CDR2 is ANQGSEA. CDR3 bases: TGCAGCGTTGCGTCCCACGGGTATGGCTACACCTTC. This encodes CSVASHGYGYTF.

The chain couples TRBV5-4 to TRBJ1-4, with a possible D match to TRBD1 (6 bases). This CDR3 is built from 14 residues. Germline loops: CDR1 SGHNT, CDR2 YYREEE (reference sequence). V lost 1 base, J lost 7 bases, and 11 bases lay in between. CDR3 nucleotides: TGTGCCAGCAGCTTGCCGGCCAGGGGTGAAAAACTGTTTTTT. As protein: CASSLPARGEKLFF.